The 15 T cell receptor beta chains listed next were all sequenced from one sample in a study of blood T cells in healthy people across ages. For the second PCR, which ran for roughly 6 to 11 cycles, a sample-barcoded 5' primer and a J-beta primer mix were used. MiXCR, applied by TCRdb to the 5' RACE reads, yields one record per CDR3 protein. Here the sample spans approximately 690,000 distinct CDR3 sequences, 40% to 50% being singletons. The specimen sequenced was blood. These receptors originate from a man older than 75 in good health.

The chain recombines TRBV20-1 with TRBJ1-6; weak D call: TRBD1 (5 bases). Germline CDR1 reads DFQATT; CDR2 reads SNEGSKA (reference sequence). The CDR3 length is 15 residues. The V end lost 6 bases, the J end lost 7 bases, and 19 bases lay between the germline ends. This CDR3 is CSAATPGTENSPLHF. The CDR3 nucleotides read TGCAGTGCCGCTACCCCCGGGACCGAAAATTCACCCCTCCACTTT.

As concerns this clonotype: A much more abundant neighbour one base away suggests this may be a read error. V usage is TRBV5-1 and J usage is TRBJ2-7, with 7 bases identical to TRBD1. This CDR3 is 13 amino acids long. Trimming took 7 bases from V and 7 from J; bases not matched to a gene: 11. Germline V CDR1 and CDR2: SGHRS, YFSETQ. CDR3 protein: CASRKQGWGEQYF. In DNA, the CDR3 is TGCGCCAGCCGAAAACAGGGGTGGGGTGAGCAGTACTTC.

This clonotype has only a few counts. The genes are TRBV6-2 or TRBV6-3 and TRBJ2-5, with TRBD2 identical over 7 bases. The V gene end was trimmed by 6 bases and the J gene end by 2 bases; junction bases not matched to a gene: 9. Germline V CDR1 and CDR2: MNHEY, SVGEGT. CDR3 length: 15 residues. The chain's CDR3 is CASSRGELIQETQYF. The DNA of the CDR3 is TGTGCCAGCAGCCGGGGGGAACTTATACAAGAGACCCAGTACTTC.

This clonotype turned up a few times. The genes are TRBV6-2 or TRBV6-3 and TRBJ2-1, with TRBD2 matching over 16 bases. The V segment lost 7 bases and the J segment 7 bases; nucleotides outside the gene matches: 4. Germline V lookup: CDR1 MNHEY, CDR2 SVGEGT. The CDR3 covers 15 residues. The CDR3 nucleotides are TGTGCCAGCAAAGGGACTAGCGGGAGGGGGAATGAGCAGTTCTTC. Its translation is CASKGTSGRGNEQFF.

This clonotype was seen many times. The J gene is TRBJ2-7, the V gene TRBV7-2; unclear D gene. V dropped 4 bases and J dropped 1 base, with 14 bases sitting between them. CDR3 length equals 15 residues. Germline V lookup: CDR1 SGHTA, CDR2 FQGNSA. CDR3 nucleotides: TGTGCCAGCAGCTCGAAACTTGTGAAATCCTACGAGCAGTACTTC. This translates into CASSSKLVKSYEQYF.

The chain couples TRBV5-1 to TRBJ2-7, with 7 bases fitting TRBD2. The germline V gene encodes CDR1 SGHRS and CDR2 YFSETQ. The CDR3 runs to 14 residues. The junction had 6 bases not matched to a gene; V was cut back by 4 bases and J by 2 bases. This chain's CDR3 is CASSITGTTYEQYF. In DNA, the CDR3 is TGCGCCAGCAGCATAACCGGGACTACCTACGAGCAGTACTTC.

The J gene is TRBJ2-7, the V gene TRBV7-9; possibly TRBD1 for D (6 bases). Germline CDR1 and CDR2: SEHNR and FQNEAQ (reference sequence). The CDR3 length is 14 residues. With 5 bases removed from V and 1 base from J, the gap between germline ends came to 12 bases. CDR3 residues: CASSLTGISYEQYF. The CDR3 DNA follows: TGTGCCAGCAGCCTTACAGGGATTTCCTACGAGCAGTACTTC. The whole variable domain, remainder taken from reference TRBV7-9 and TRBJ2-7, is DTGVSQNPRHKITKRGQNVTFRCDPISEHNRLYWYRQTLGQGPEFLTYFQNEAQLEKSRLLSDRFSAERPKGSFSTLEIQRTEQGDSAMYLCASSLTGISYEQYFGPGTRLTVT.

CDR3 region: CASSQDGGTGGNEQFF. Written as DNA, the CDR3 is TGCGCCAGCAGCCAAGATGGGGGGACAGGGGGCAATGAGCAGTTCTTC. The chain uses TRBV4-3 and TRBJ2-1; 11 nucleotides line up with TRBD1. CDR3 length equals 16 residues. Germline CDR1 reads LGHNA; CDR2 reads YSLEER. Trimming removed 0 bases from V and 6 bases from J; junction bases left unmatched: 4.

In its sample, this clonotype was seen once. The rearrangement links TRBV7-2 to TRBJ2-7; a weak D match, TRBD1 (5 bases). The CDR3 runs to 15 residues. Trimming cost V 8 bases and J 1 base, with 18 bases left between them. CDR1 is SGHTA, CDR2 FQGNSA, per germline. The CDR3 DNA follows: TGTGCCAGCTTGAAGTCGGTGGGGCAATCCTACGAGCAGTACTTC. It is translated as CASLKSVGQSYEQYF.

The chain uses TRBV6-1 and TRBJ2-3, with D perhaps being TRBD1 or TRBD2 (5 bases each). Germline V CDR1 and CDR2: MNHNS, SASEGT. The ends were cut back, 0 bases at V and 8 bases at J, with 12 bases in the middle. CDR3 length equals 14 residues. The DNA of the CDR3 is TGTGCCAGCAGTGAAGCGTTGGGGGAACGTACGCAGTATTTT. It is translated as CASSEALGERTQYF.

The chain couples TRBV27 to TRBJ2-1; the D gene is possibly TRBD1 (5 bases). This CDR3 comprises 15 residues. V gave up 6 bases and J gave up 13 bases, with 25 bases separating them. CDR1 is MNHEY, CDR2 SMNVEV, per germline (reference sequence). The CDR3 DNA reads TGTGCCAGCAGCCCCCCAGGGCTCCACCAAGAGACCCAGTTCTTC. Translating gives CASSPPGLHQETQFF.

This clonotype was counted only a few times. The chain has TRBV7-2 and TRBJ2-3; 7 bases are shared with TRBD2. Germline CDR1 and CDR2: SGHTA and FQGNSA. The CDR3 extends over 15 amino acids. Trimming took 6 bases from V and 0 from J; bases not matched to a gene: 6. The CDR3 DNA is TGTGCCAGCAGTAAAGCGGGGACTAGCACAGATACGCAGTATTTT. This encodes CASSKAGTSTDTQYF.

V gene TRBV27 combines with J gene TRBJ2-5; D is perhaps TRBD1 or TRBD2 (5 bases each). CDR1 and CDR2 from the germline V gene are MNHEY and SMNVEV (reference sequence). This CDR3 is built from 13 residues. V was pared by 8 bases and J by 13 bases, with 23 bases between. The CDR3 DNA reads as TGTGCCAGCTGGGACCGTGTCGCGTACGAGCGGTACTTC. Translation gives CASWDRVAYERYF.

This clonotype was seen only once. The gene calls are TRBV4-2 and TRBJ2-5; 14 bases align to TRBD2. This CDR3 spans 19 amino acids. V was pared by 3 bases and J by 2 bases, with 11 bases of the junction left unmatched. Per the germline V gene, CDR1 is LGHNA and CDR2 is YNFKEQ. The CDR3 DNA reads TGTGCCAGCAGCCACATAGGACTAGCGGGAGGCGAAAAGCAAGAGACCCAGTACTTC. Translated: CASSHIGLAGGEKQETQYF.

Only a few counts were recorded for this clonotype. The CDR3 DNA reads as TGCGCCAGCAGCTTGTCCGGGACAGGGAGCCAGCCCCAGCATTTT. Amino acid sequence: CASSLSGTGSQPQHF. The chain combines TRBV5-1 with TRBJ1-5; TRBD1 matches at 9 bases. V shed 1 base and J 7 bases; nucleotides not matched to a gene: 6. Looked up from germline, CDR1 is SGHRS and CDR2 is YFSETQ. The CDR3 runs to 15 residues.